Described below is a single T cell receptor beta chain sequence and its context. Its specific antigen is unknown. No base quality values were provided; no much bigger clone lies one nucleotide off. The data are from a study (dated by TCRdb to 2013 to 2016). Study-level background: Whether tumor-infiltrating Tregs in breast cancer are recruited from blood Tregs or converted in situ from other CD4+ T cell subsets was tested. Overall study results and their limits: Rather than covering whole repertoires, validation in the larger cohort was restricted to a single TCR beta V-J rearrangement. The greatest overlap of tumor-infiltrating Treg TCR alpha and beta sequences was observed with tumor naive CD4+ T cells, followed by blood naive CD4+ T cells. The TCR gene usage of tumor memory CD4+ T cells clustered together with blood and lymph node memory CD4+ cells and with lymph node naive CD4+ cells.

Full-length TCR variable regions were amplified by 5' RACE PCR with constant-region reverse primers, followed by semi-nested PCR with Nested Universal Primer A. Using the ReliaPrep RNA Cell Miniprep System, total RNA was extracted, and the SMARTer RACE 5'/3' Kit was then used to reverse transcribe the RNA into 5'RACE-ready cDNA. An Illumina MiSeq was used to sequence the full-length TCR alpha and beta libraries, which had been barcoded with multiplex adaptors. The published analysis was carried out like this. For each of nine subset-tissue groups, sequencing data from the five patients were combined, and the groups were compared by unsupervised clustering of TCR gene usage. Repertoire similarity was calculated with the Morisita-Horn index, weighting shared sequences by their contribution to each repertoire. TCRdb cleaned the public reads at Q25 with fastp, built clones with MiXCR and kept in-frame beta chains. Rows matching on CDR3 protein sequence are summarized as one entry with the most common DNA and genes. TCRdb assigned the V and J calls; the authors' analysis was not used. A total of 8,500 to 13,000 distinct CDR3 sequences appear in this sample, roughly 15% of them only once. The ten largest clones represent 3% to 4% of the sample.

The CDR3 contains 16 residues, cysteine and phenylalanine counted. CDR3 DNA is the only sequence kept; it has 48 bases, read in frame from the first base. Sequences MNHEY (CDR1) and SVGAGI (CDR2) are obtained from the germline V gene. V and J are truncated by 4 bases and 1 base respectively, leaving an intervening sequence of 16 bases. Tregs were isolated as CD4+CD25+CD127-/low cells. Tregs, naive and memory CD4+ T cells from tumor, blood and ipsilateral draining lymph nodes of a handful of breast cancer patients underwent full-length TCR alpha and beta sequencing. Tumor tissue and lymph nodes obtained by ipsilateral axillary dissection were perfused with PBS, cut into small pieces and digested using collagenase I and hyaluronidase. Ficoll density gradient centrifugation was used to isolate mononuclear cells from lymph nodes or from 50 ml of peripheral blood. A purity exceeding 90% was confirmed by FACS for the sorted cell populations.

Specimen: Tregs sorted from a lymph node. The TCR sequence derives from a female donor with breast cancer. Recombination joined TRBV6-5 with TRBJ1-1, with a weak D call of TRBD1 (5 bases match). The CDR3 reads CASSWRQSYSNTEAFF. The bases read TGTGCCAGCAGTTGGCGACAGAGCTATTCGAACACTGAAGCTTTCTTT.